This is a list of T cell receptor beta chains from one sample in a study of T cell repertoires in cytomegalovirus infection. TCRdb re-called the reads with MiXCR, one entry per CDR3 protein. The data contain roughly 760,000 distinct CDR3 sequences, roughly a third of them seen just once; the ten biggest clones take up around 2.8%. Sequences were obtained from PBMCs. All receptors derive from a human donor in good health (CMV status not recorded). Some clones in this sample may be carry-over from other donors' samples. Both conserved end residues are part of each CDR3. A D gene is named only where the DNA matches it firmly. Size is stated for part of the rows, as once, few or many counts, or as a class when the clone is expanded.

>.|TRBV7-3|TRBJ1-2|.
TGTGCCAGCAGCTTAATGCCAGAGTATGGCTACACCTTC
CASSLMPEYGYTF
>.|TRBV10-2|TRBJ1-3|.
TGCGCCAGTAAAGACATCTCCTCTGGAAACACCATATATTTT
CASKDISSGNTIYF
>.|TRBV28|TRBJ1-2|.
TGTGCCAGCAGTAGGACAGTTTATGGCTACACCTTC
CASSRTVYGYTF
>.|TRBV7-3|TRBJ2-2|few
TGTGCCAGCAGCTTAATGGGGTTGAGAACCGGGGAGCTGTTTTTT
CASSLMGLRTGELFF
>.|TRBV7-9|TRBJ2-1|many
TGTGCCAGCAGCTCGAAGGACTTCAGCTCCTACAATGAGCAGTTCTTC
CASSSKDFSSYNEQFF
>TRBD1|TRBV9|TRBJ1-1|few
TGTGCCAGCAGCGTTACTCCGACAGGGGGGGGTGAAGCTTTCTTT
CASSVTPTGGGEAFF
>.|TRBV7-9|TRBJ1-1|.
TGTGCCAGCAGCCCCTGGGGGGTGGGAATGAACACTGAAGCTTTCTTT
CASSPWGVGMNTEAFF
>.|TRBV18|TRBJ2-5|.
TGTGCCAGCTCCCAACGAGCCAGTGAGACCCAGTACTTC
CASSQRASETQYF
>TRBD2|TRBV7-2|TRBJ2-1|many
TGTGCCAGCAGCTTAGGTAACGGGGGGAAACAAAATGAGCAGTTCTTC
CASSLGNGGKQNEQFF
>TRBD1|TRBV10-3|TRBJ2-7|few
TGTGCCATCAGTCGACAGGGATCCTCCTACGAGCAGTACTTC
CAISRQGSSYEQYF
>TRBD1|TRBV7-6|TRBJ2-5|.
TGTGCCAGCAGCTTACCCGGGACAGGGGGCGTCGTGTGGGAAGAGACCCAGTACTTC
CASSLPGTGGVVWEETQYF
>.|TRBV25-1|TRBJ1-3|.
TGTGCCAGCAGTGAACCATGGCAGCCGCACCGCTCTGGAAACACCATATATTTT
CASSEPWQPHRSGNTIYF
>.|TRBV18|TRBJ2-3|.
TGTGCCAGCTCACCATCCAGGGTGGCAGATACGCAGTATTTT
CASSPSRVADTQYF
>TRBD1|TRBV5-1|TRBJ1-2|once
TGCGCCAGCAGCTACGGAGGACAGGTTGGCTACACCTTC
CASSYGGQVGYTF
>TRBD1|TRBV28|TRBJ1-2|.
TGTGCCAGCAGCTTGAGGGACAGGGGTGGCTACACCTTC
CASSLRDRGGYTF
>.|TRBV7-8|TRBJ2-1|many
TGTGCCAGCAGCTTAGGGGTGAGCTCCTACAATGAGCAGTTCTTC
CASSLGVSSYNEQFF